This T cell receptor (beta chain) was recorded in a study of shared clonotypes between healthy human individuals. Remarks on this clone: Its antigen remains unidentified.

V was clipped by 3 bases and J by 5 bases, with 10 bases between them. Germline V gives CDR1 MNHEY, CDR2 SMNVEV (reference sequence). CDR3 size: 13 residues. Study conclusions and caveats: Across a handful of donors, naive CD4 shared approximately 4.5%, naive CD8 around 4%, memory CD4 roughly 2.4%, memory CD8 about 0.4%.

It was CD45RO-negative cells, positively selected for CCR7, that made up naive CD8 cells, with terminally differentiated effector memory CD45RA+ cells excluded. Only in-frame clones appear in the TCRdb table, and some are missing; sequencing was by immunoSEQ multiplex PCR. The sample consists of about 2 million clones, about 95% of them appearing once. The sample was naive CD8+ T cells sorted from blood. The TCR was taken from a young man in good health. V and J are TRBV27 and TRBJ1-2, with D possibly matching TRBD1 (5 bases). CDR3 in DNA: TGTGCCAGCAGTTTCGCGGCAGGGTATGGCTACACCTTC. Encoded protein: CASSFAAGYGYTF.